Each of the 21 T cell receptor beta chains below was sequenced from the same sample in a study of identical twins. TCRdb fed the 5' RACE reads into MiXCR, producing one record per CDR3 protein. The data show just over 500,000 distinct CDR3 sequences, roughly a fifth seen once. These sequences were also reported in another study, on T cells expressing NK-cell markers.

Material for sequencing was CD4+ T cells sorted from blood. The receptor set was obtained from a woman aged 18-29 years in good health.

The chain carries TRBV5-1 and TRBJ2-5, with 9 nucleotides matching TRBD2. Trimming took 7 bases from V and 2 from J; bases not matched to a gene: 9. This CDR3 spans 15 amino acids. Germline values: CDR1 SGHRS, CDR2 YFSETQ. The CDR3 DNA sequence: TGCGCCAGCGCCAGACTAGCGGCAGAACAAGAGACCCAGTACTTC. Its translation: CASARLAAEQETQYF.

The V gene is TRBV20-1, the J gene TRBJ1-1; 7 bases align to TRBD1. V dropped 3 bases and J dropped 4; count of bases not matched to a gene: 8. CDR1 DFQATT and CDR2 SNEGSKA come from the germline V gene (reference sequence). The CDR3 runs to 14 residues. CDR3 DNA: TGCAGTGCTAGGGACCCAGGGGGGAGCACTGAAGCTTTCTTT. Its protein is CSARDPGGSTEAFF.

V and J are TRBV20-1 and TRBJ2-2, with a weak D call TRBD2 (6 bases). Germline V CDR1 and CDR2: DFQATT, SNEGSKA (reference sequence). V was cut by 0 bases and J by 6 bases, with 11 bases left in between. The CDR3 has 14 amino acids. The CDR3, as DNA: TGCAGTGCTAGAGATCTAGGAGGGGCCGGGGAGCTGTTTTTT. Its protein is CSARDLGGAGELFF.

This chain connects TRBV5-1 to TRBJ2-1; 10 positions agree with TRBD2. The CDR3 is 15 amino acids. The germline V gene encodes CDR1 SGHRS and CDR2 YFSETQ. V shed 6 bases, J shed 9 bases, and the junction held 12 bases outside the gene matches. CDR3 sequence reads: CASTIAGGYTSEQFF. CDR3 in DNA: TGCGCCAGCACAATAGCGGGAGGATATACAAGTGAGCAGTTCTTC.

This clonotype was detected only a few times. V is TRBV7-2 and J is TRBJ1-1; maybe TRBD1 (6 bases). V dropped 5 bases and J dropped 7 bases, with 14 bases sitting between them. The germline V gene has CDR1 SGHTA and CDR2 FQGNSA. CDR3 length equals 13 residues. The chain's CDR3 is CASSRRGAGEAFF. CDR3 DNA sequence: TGTGCCAGCAGCAGACGGGGGGCAGGTGAAGCTTTCTTT.

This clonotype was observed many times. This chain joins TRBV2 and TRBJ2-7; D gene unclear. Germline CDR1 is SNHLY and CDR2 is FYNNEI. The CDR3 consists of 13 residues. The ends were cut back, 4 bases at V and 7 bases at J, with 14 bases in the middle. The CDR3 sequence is CASSARQTWEQYF. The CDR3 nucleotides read TGTGCCAGCAGTGCGAGACAAACCTGGGAGCAGTACTTC.

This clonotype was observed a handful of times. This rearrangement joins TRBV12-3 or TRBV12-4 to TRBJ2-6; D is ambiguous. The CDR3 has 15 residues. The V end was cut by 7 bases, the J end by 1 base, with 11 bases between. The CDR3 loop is CASNLGVSGANVLTF. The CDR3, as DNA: TGTGCCAGCAACCTGGGTGTTTCTGGGGCCAACGTCCTGACTTTC.

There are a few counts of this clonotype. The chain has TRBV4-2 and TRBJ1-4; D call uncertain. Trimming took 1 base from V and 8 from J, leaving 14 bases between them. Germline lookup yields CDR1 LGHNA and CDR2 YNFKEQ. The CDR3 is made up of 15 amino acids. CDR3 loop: CASSQAGMESEKLFF. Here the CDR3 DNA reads TGTGCCAGCAGCCAAGCCGGGATGGAATCAGAAAAACTGTTTTTT.

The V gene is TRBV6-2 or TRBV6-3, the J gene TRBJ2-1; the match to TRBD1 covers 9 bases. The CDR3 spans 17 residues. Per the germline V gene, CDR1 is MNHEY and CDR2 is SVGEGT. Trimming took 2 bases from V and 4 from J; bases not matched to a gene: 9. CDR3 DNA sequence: TGTGCCAGCAGTTACCTAAAAGGGACAGGGTCATACAATGAGCAGTTCTTC. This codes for CASSYLKGTGSYNEQFF.

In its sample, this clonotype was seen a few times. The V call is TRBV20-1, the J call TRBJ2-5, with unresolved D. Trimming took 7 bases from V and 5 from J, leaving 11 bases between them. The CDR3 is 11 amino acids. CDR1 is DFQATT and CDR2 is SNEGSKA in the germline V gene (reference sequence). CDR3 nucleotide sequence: TGCAGTGTTATGACTGGGGAGACCCAGTACTTC. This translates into CSVMTGETQYF.

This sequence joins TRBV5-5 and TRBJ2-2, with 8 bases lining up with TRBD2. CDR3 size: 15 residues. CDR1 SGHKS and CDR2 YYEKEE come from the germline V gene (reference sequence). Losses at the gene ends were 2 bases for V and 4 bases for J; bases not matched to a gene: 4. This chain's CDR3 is CASSFSGIGTGELFF. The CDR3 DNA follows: TGTGCCAGCAGCTTTAGCGGGATCGGCACCGGGGAGCTGTTTTTT.

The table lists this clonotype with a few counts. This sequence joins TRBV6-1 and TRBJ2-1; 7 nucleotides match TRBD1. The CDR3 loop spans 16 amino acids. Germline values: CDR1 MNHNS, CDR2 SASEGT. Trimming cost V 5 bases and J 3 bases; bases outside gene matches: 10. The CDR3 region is CASSPSGTANYNEQFF. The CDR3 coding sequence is TGTGCCAGCAGTCCCTCCGGGACAGCCAACTACAATGAGCAGTTCTTC.

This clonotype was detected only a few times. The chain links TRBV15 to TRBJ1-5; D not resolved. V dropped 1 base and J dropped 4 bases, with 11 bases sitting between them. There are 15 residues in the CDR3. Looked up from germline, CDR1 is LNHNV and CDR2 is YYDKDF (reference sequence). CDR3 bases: TGTGCCACCAGCAGAGGAGGTTTGGGAAATCAGCCCCAGCATTTT. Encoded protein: CATSRGGLGNQPQHF.

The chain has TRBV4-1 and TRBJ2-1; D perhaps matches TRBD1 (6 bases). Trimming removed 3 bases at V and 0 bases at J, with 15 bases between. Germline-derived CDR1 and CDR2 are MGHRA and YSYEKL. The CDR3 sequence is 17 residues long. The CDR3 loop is CASSHPGDITSYNEQFF. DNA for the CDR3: TGCGCCAGCAGCCATCCAGGGGATATCACCTCCTACAATGAGCAGTTCTTC.

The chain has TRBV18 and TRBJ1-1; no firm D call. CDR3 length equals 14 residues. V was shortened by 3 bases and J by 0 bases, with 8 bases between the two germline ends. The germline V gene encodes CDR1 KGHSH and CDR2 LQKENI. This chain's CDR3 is CASSPLRMNTEAFF. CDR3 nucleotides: TGTGCCAGCTCACCGCTCAGGATGAACACTGAAGCTTTCTTT.

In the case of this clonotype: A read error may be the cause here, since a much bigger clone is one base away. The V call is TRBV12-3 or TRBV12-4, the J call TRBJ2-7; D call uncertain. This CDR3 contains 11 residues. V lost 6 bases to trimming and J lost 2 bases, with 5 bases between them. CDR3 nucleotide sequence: TGTGCCAGCAGGGGGACCTACGAGCAGTACTTC. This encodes CASRGTYEQYF.

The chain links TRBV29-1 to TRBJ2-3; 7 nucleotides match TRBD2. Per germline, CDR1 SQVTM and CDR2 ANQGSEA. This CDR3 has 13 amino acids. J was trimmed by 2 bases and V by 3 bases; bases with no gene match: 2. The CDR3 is CSVERGITDTQYF. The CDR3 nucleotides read TGCAGCGTTGAGCGGGGGATCACAGATACGCAGTATTTT.

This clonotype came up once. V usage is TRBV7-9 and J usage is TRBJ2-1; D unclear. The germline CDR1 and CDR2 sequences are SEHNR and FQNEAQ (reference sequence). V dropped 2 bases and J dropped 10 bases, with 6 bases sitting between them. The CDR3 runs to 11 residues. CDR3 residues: CASSLRYEQFF. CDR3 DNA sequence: TGTGCCAGCAGCTTACGTTACGAGCAGTTCTTC.

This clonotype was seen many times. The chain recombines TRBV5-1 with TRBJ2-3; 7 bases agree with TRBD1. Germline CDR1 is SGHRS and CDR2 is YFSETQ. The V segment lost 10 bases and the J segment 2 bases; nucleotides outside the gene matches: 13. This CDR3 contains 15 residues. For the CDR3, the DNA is TGCGCCGGGCGCTTGGGACAGCTACACACAGATACGCAGTATTTT. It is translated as CAGRLGQLHTDTQYF.

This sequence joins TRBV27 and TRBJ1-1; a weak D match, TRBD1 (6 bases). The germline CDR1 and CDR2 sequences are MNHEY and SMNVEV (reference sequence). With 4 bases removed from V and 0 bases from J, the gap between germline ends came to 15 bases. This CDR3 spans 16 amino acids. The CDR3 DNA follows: TGTGCCAGCAGTTCGGGGGGGGCAGGGTTGAACACTGAAGCTTTCTTT. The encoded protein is CASSSGGAGLNTEAFF.

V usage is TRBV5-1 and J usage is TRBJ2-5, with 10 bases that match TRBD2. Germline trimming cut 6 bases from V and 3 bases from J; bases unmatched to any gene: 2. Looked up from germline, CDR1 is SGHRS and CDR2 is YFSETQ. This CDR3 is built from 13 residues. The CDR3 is CASTGTSEETQYF. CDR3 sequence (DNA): TGCGCCAGCACGGGGACTAGCGAAGAGACCCAGTACTTC.